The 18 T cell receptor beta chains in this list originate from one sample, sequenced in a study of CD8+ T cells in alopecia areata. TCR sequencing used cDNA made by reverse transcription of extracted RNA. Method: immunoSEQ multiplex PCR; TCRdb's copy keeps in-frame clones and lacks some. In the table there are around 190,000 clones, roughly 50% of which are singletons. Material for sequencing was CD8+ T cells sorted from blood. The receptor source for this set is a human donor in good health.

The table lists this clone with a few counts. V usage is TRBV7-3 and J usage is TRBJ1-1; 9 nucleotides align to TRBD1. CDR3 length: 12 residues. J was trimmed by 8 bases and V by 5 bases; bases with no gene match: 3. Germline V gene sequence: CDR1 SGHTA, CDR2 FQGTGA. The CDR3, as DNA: TGTGCCAGCAGCCAAGGACAGGGGGAAGCTTTCTTT. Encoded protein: CASSQGQGEAFF.

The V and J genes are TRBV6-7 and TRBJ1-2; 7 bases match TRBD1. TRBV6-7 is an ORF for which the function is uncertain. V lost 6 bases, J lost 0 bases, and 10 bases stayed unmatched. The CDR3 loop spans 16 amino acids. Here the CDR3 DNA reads TGTGCCAGCAGCCAGGGGCAGGGGACAGCTAACTATGGCTACACCTTC. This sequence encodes CASSQGQGTANYGYTF.

This CDR3 reads CASSPLVTGVQPQHF. The CDR3, as DNA: TGTGCCAGCAGTCCCCTTGTGACAGGGGTTCAGCCCCAGCATTTT. The rearrangement uses TRBV6-1 and TRBJ1-5; TRBD1 matches 8 bases. Germline V CDR1 and CDR2: MNHNS, SASEGT. The CDR3 length is 15 residues. V shed 5 bases, J shed 6 bases, and the junction held 9 bases outside the gene matches.

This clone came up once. CDR3 sequence (DNA): TGTGCCAGCAGCTTCGCGGGGGGCGGTGAAGATACGCAGTATTTT. Protein: CASSFAGGGEDTQYF. The chain links TRBV11-1 to TRBJ2-3; 8 bases fit TRBD2. Trimming at V came to 3 bases and at J to 5 bases, leaving 7 bases not matched to a gene. This CDR3 is 15 amino acids long. Germline CDR1 SGHAT, CDR2 FQDESV (reference sequence).

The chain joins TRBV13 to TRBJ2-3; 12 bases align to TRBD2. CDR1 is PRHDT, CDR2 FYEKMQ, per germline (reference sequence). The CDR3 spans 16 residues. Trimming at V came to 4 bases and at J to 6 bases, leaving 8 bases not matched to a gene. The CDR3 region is CASSSGLAGWKDTQYF. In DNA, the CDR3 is TGTGCCAGCAGCTCCGGACTAGCGGGGTGGAAGGATACGCAGTATTTT.

The CDR3 coding sequence is TGTGCCACCAGCACTGATAGCACAGATACGCAGTATTTT. Residues: CATSTDSTDTQYF. The chain has TRBV15 and TRBJ2-3; D is unclear. Germline-derived CDR1 and CDR2 are LNHNV and YYDKDF (reference sequence). This CDR3 is 13 amino acids long. Between the trimmed V and J ends, which lost 4 bases and 0 bases, there was a span of 5 bases.

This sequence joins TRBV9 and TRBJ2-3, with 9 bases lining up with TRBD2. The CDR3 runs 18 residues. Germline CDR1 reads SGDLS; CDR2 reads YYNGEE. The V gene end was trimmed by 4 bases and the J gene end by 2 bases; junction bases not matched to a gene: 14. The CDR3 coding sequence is TGTGCCAGCAGCCTCGCCCCCTGGGTAGCGGGGGTCACAGATACGCAGTATTTT. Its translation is CASSLAPWVAGVTDTQYF.

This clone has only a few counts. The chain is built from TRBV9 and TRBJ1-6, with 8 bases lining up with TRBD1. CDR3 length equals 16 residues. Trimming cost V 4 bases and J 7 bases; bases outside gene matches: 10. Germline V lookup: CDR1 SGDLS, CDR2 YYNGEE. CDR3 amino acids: CASSTRTGSTNSPLHF. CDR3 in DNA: TGTGCCAGCAGCACTCGGACAGGGTCGACCAATTCACCCCTCCACTTT.

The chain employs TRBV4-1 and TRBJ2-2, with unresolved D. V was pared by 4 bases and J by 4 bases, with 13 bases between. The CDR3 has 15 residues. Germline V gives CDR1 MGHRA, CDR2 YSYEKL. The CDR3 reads CASSRASDGTGELFF. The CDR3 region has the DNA TGCGCCAGCAGCCGAGCCTCCGACGGCACCGGGGAGCTGTTTTTT.

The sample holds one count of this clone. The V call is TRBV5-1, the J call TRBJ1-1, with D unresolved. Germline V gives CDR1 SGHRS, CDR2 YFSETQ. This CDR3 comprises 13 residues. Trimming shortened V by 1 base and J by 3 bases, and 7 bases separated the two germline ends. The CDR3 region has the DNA TGCGCCAGCAGCTTGTCAGGTTACACTGAAGCTTTCTTT. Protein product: CASSLSGYTEAFF.

In DNA form, the CDR3 reads TGCGCCAGCCCCGAGGACAGGGACACAGATACGCAGTATTTT. Residues: CASPEDRDTDTQYF. The chain joins TRBV23-1 to TRBJ2-3; 8 bases fit TRBD1. TRBV23-1 is an open reading frame, and its role is uncertain. Trimming cost V 8 bases and J 2 bases; bases outside gene matches: 6. This CDR3 region has 14 residues.

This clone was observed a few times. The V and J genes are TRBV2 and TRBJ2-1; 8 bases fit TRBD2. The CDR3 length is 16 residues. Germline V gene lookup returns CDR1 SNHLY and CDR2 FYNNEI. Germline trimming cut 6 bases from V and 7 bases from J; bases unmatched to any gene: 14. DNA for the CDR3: TGTGCCAGCAGCGATGAAACGGGGGGGCCTTCTAATGAGCAGTTCTTC. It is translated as CASSDETGGPSNEQFF.

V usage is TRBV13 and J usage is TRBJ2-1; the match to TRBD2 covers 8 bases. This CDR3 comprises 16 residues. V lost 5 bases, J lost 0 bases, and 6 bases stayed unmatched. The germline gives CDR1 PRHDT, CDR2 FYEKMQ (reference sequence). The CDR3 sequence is CASSRRGGPSYNEQFF. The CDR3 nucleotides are TGTGCCAGCAGCCGACGGGGGGGACCCTCCTACAATGAGCAGTTCTTC.

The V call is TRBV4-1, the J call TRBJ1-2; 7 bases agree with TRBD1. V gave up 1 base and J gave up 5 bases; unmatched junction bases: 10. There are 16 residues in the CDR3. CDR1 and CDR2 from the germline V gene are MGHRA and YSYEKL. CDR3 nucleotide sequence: TGCGCCAGCAGCCAAGGGTCAGGGGGTGGAGGGTATGGCTACACCTTC. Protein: CASSQGSGGGGYGYTF.

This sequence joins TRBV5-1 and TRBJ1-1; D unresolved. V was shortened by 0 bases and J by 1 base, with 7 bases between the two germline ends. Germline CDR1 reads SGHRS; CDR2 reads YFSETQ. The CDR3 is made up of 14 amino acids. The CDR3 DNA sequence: TGCGCCAGCAGCTTGGCCAGAAAGAACACTGAAGCTTTCTTT. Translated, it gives CASSLARKNTEAFF.

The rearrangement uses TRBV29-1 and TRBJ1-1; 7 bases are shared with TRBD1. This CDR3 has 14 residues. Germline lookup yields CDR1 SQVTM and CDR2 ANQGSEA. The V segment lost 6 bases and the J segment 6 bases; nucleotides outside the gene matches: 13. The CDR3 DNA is TGCAGCGTCGGAACCGGGACAGCTAGGTCTGAAGCTTTCTTT. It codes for CSVGTGTARSEAFF.

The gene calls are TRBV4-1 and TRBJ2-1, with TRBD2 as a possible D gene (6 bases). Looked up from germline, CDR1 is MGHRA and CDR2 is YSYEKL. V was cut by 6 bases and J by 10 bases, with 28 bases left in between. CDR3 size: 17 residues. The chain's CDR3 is CASSHRFVEGRGREQFF. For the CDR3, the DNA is TGCGCCAGCAGTCATAGGTTCGTCGAGGGCCGAGGGAGGGAGCAGTTCTTC.

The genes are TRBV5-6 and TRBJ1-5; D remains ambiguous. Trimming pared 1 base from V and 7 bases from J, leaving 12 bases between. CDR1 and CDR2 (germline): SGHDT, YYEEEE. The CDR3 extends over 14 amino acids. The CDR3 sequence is CASSLYPGRQPQHF. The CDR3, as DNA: TGTGCCAGCAGCTTGTACCCCGGGAGGCAGCCCCAGCATTTT.